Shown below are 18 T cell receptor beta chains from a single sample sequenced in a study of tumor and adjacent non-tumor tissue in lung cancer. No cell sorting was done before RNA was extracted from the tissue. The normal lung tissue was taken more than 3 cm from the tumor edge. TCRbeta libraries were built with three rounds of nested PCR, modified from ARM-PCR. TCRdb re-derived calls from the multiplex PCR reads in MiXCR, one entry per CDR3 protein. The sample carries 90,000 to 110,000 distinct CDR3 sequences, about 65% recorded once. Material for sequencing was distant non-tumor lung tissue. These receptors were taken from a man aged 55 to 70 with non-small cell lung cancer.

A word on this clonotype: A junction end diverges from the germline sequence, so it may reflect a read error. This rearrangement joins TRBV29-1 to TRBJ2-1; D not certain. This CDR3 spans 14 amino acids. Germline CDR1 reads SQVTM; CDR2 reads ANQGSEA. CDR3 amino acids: CSVPQHDPYNERFF. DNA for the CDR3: TGCAGCGTCCCCCAACACGACCCTTACAATGAGCGGTTCTTC.

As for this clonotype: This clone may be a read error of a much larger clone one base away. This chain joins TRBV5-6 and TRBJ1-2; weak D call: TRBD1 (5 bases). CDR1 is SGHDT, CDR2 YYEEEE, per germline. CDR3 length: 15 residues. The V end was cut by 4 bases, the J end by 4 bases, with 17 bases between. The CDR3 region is CASSPDIQVVYGYTF. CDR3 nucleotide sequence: TGTGCCAGCAGCCCCGATATACAGGTGGTCTATGGCTACACCTTC.

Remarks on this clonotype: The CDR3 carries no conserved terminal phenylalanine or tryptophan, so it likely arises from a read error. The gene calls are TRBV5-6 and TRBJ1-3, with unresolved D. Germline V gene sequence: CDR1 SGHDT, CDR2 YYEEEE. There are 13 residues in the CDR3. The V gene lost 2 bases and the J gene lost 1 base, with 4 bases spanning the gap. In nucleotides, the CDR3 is TGTGCCAGCAGCTTCCCATCTGGAAACACCATATATTCT. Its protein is CASSFPSGNTIYS.

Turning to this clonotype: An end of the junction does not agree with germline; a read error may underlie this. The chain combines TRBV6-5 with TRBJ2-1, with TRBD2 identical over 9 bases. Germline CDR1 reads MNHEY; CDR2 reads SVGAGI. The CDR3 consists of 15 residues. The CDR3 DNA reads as TGTGCCAGCAGCCAAAGAGGACTAGCGTCTAATGAGCACTTCTTC. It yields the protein CASSQRGLASNEHFF.

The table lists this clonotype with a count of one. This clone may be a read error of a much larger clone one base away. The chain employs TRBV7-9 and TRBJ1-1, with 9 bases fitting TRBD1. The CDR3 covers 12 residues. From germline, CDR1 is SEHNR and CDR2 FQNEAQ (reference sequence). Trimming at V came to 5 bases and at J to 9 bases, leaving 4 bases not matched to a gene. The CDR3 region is CASSPQGAQAFF. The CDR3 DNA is TGTGCCAGCAGCCCACAGGGGGCTCAAGCTTTCTTT.

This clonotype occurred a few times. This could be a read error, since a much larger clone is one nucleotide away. The CDR3 reads CASSLEGDTQYF. The CDR3 bases are TGTGCCAGCAGCTTAGAGGGGGATACGCAGTATTTT. This chain connects TRBV7-2 to TRBJ2-3, with a weak D call TRBD1 (5 bases). Germline V gene data show CDR1 as SGHTA and CDR2 as FQGNSA. The V gene lost 1 base and the J gene lost 6 bases, with 5 bases spanning the gap. CDR3 size: 12 residues.

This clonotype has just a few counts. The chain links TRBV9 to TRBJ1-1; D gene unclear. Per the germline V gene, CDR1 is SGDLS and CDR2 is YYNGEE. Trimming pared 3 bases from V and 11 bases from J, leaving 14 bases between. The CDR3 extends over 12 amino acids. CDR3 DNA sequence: TGTGCCAGCAGCGACCTAGGGAAGAAGGCTTTCTTT. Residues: CASSDLGKKAFF.

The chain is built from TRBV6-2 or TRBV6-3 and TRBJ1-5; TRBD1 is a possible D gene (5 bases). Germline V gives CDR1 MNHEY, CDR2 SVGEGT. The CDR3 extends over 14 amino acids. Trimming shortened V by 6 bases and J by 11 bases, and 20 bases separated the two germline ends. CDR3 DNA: TGTGCCAGCAGCCCCGGGGTGTGGCGACAGACCCAGCATTTT. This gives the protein CASSPGVWRQTQHF.

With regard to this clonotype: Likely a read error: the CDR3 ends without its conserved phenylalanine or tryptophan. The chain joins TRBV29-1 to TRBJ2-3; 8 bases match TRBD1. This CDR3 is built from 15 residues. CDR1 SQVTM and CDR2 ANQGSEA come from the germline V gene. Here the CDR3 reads CRVAFRGRGTDTQYS. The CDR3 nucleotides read TGCAGAGTCGCGTTCAGGGGGCGCGGCACAGATACGCAGTATTCT.

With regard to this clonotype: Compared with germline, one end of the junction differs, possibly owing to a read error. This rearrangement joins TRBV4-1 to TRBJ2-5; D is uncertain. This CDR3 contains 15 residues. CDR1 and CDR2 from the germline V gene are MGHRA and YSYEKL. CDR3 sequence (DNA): TGCACCAACAGCCAAGATGGAGCAACGGGTGAGATCCAGTACTTC. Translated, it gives CTNSQDGATGEIQYF.

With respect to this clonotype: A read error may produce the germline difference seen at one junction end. The CDR3 spells CAGSLSVGMPSNEKFF. CDR3 bases: TGTGCCGGCAGCTTATCGGTGGGTATGCCAAGCAATGAGAAGTTCTTC. The chain has TRBV11-2 and TRBJ2-1; D not resolved. Germline CDR1 and CDR2: SGHAT and FQNNGV. The CDR3 contains 16 residues.

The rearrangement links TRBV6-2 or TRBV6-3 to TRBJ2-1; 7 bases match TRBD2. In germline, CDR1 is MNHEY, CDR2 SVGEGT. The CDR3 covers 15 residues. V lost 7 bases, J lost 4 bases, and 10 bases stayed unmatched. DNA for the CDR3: TGTGCCAGCAACTTAGAGGGAGGGCGTTACAATGAGCAGTTCTTC. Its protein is CASNLEGGRYNEQFF.

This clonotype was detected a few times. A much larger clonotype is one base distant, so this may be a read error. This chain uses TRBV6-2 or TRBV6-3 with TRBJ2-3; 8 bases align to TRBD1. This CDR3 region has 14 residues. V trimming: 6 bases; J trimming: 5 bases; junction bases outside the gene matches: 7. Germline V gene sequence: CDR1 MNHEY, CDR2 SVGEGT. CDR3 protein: CASRRAGGIDTQYF. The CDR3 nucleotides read TGTGCCAGCAGAAGGGCAGGGGGCATAGATACGCAGTATTTT.

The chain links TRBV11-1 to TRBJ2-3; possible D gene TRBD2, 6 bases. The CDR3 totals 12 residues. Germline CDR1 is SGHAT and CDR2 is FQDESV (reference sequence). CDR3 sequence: CDMRGGSDTQYF. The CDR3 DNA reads TGTGACATGCGGGGAGGTTCGGATACGCAGTATTTT.

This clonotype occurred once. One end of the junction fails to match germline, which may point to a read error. The CDR3 region has the DNA TGTGCCAGCAACTTAGCCCACGAGGGCGATAACGAGCAGAACTTC. It codes for CASNLAHEGDNEQNF. This chain links TRBV11-2 with TRBJ2-7; weak D call: TRBD2 (5 bases). This CDR3 is 15 amino acids long. Germline V CDR1 and CDR2: SGHAT, FQNNGV.

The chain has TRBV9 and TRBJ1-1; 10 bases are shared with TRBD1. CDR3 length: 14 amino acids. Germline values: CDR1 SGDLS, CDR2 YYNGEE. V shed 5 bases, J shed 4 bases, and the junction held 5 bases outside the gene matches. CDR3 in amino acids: CASRGTGAGTEAFF. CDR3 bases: TGTGCCAGCAGGGGGACAGGGGCAGGCACTGAAGCTTTCTTT.

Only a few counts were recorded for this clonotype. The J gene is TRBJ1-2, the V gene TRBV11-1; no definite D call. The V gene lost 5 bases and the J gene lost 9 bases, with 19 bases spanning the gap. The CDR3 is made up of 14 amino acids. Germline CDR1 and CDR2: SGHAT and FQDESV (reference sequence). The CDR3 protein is CASSPWAGTISYTF. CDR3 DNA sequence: TGTGCCAGCAGCCCCTGGGCAGGCACCATAAGCTACACCTTC.

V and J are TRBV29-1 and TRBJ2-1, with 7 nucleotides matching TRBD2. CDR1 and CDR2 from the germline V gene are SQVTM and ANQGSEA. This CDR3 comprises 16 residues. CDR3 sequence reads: CSVGTIGPFSYNEQFF. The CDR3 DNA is TGCAGTGTAGGGACTATCGGACCCTTCTCCTACAATGAGCAGTTCTTC.